This T cell receptor beta chain was recorded in a study of blood T cell repertoires in COVID-19. In the study overall: Acute-phase and convalescent COVID-19 samples originated in the United States, Italy and Spain.

The V segment lost 3 bases and the J segment 3 bases; nucleotides outside the gene matches: 3. The CDR3 consists of 14 residues. CDR1 is MRHNA and CDR2 is SNTAGT in the germline V gene. Researchers sorted participants into cohorts using their self-reported clinical history. For recovered donors of Cohort 3, there were two negative PCRs, clearance, or symptom resolution. As processed by the authors: Amplification from reference gene primers served as the basis for estimated nucleated cell counts. Measured with immunoSEQ multiplex PCR; TCRdb has only the in-frame clones, and not every one. V, J and clone size are those of that table, while D and trimming were read from the DNA. This table has fewer than 350,000 clones, 89% appearing once.

The TCR comes from a man aged 55 to 70 who had recovered from COVID-19. Material for sequencing was PBMCs or T cells enriched from blood (not recorded which). V usage is TRBV6-4 and J usage is TRBJ2-3; 7 positions match TRBD2. The CDR3 loop is CASSEAGVTDTQYF. The CDR3 region has the DNA TGTGCCAGCAGTGAGGCGGGAGTAACAGATACGCAGTATTTT.